This note documents a single TCR beta chain sequence. These data are taken from a study of PD-1 blockade in mismatch repair-deficient tumors. The junction had 8 bases not matched to a gene; V was cut back by 6 bases and J by 2 bases. The CDR3 loop spans 15 amino acids. The V gene's germline CDR1 is SNHLY and CDR2 FYNNEI. TCRdb's copy holds only in-frame clones and misses some; the assay was immunoSEQ multiplex PCR. The table lists some 120,000 clones, approximately 86% of them singletons. The V and J genes are TRBV2 and TRBJ2-5; 8 nucleotides match TRBD1. This TCR was recovered from an adult with mismatch repair-deficient cancer. The sequencing used peripheral blood, collected 44 weeks after starting pembrolizumab. The CDR3 here is CASRAGQGLQETQYF. The CDR3 DNA sequence: TGTGCCAGCAGGGCTGGACAGGGTTTACAAGAGACCCAGTACTTC.